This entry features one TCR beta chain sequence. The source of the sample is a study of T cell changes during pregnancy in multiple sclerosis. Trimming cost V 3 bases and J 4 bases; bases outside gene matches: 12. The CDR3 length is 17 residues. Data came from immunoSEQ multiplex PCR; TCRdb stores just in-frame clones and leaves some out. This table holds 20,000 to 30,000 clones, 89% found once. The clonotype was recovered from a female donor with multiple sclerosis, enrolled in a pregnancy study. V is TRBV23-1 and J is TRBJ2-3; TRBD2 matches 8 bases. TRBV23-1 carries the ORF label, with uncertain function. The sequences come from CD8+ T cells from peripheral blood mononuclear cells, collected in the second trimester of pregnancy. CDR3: CASSHPTQRERADTQYF. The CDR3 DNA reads TGCGCCAGCAGTCACCCAACTCAGCGGGAGCGTGCAGATACGCAGTATTTT.